What follows are 15 T cell receptor beta chains derived from one specimen sequenced in a study of T-cell memory formation after mild COVID-19. In TCRdb, the 5' RACE reads were re-called with MiXCR into one record per CDR3 protein. The data contain approximately 12,000 distinct CDR3 sequences, more than 14% of them seen just once; the ten biggest clones take up roughly 55%. Sequenced: PBMCs or a T cell subset sorted from them (not recorded which). These receptor sequences come from a man younger than 35 who had mild COVID-19 (a few samples of this study predate the infection). Cell type and time point are not known.

The table lists this clonotype with many counts. Here the CDR3 reads CASSSTPGGRGNTIYF. CDR3 nucleotide sequence: TGTGCCAGCAGCTCAACCCCGGGGGGGAGGGGAAACACCATATATTTT. The chain recombines TRBV7-2 with TRBJ1-3; the D gene is possibly TRBD1 (5 bases). Germline loops: CDR1 SGHTA, CDR2 FQGNSA. This CDR3 is built from 16 residues. Trimming cost V 4 bases and J 4 bases, with 17 bases left between them.

This sequence joins TRBV7-6 and TRBJ2-2; 7 bases are a match to TRBD1. Germline loops: CDR1 SGHVS, CDR2 FNYEAQ. V gave up 5 bases and J gave up 6 bases; unmatched junction bases: 6. The length of the CDR3 is 14 residues. Written as DNA, the CDR3 is TGTGCCAGCAGCAGACAGGGTACAGCCGGGGAGCTGTTTTTT. Its protein is CASSRQGTAGELFF.

The sample holds many counts of this clonotype. This sequence joins TRBV5-1 and TRBJ1-2; TRBD1 might be the D (5 bases). CDR1 is SGHRS and CDR2 is YFSETQ in the germline V gene. The ends were cut back, 2 bases at V and 6 bases at J, with 20 bases in the middle. This CDR3 comprises 16 residues. CDR3 in amino acids: CASSFHGGFDWDGYTF. CDR3 coding DNA: TGCGCCAGCAGCTTCCATGGGGGTTTTGACTGGGATGGCTACACCTTC.

This clonotype turned up a few times. This chain uses TRBV30 with TRBJ2-7; possible D gene TRBD1, 6 bases. This CDR3 has 15 amino acids. Germline CDR1 reads GTSNPN; CDR2 reads SVGIG (reference sequence). Trimming removed 0 bases from V and 2 bases from J, with 14 bases in between. The CDR3 nucleotides are TGTGCCTGGAGTGTGGGGGCTGTTGGCGCCTACGAGCAGTACTTC. This encodes CAWSVGAVGAYEQYF.

Many counts were recorded for this clonotype. This sequence joins TRBV11-2 and TRBJ2-7, with no clear D. CDR3 length equals 11 residues. The germline CDR1 and CDR2 sequences are SGHAT and FQNNGV. Trimming left V 4 bases short and J 5 bases short, with 6 bases between. CDR3 coding DNA: TGTGCCAGCAGCTCCGCCCACGAGCAGTACTTC. Translation: CASSSAHEQYF.

This clonotype was counted between two and nine times. The V gene is TRBV4-1, the J gene TRBJ1-1, with D unresolved. Trimming removed 0 bases from V and 1 base from J, with 9 bases in between. This CDR3 is 15 amino acids long. Germline V CDR1 and CDR2: MGHRA, YSYEKL. CDR3 DNA sequence: TGCGCCAGCAGCCAAGAAGACCTAGAGAACACTGAAGCTTTCTTT. This gives the protein CASSQEDLENTEAFF.

V and J are TRBV10-3 and TRBJ2-7; 8 bases align to TRBD2. The V gene end was trimmed by 1 base and the J gene end by 5 bases; junction bases not matched to a gene: 7. The CDR3 has 15 residues. Germline CDR1 and CDR2: ENHRY and SYGVKD. CDR3 nucleotide sequence: TGTGCCATCAGTGAGTGGGGCGGGGGGCCGCACGAGCAGTACTTC. It yields the protein CAISEWGGGPHEQYF.

This clonotype came up many times. The chain couples TRBV3-1 to TRBJ2-1; tentatively, D is TRBD2 (7 bases). Germline assignment: CDR1 LGHDT and CDR2 YNNKEL (reference sequence). V was pared by 0 bases and J by 10 bases, with 16 bases between. The CDR3 contains 15 residues. CDR3 coding DNA: TGTGCCAGCAGCCAAGAATACGGGGGGCCAAACGAGCAGTTCTTC. This encodes CASSQEYGGPNEQFF.

In this sample, this clonotype turned up a few times. The chain links TRBV5-5 to TRBJ1-5; D not certain. The V gene lost 3 bases and the J gene lost 1 base, with 8 bases spanning the gap. The CDR3 spans 14 residues. Germline V gives CDR1 SGHKS, CDR2 YYEKEE (reference sequence). CDR3 protein: CASSSGISNQPQHF. The CDR3 DNA sequence: TGTGCCAGCAGCTCGGGGATCAGCAATCAGCCCCAGCATTTT.

The chain joins TRBV9 to TRBJ2-4, with TRBD1 matching over 8 bases. There are 16 residues in the CDR3. V trimming: 3 bases; J trimming: 1 base; junction bases outside the gene matches: 6. Per germline, CDR1 SGDLS and CDR2 YYNGEE. CDR3 DNA sequence: TGTGCCAGCAGCGGTCAGGGGGCTAGGGCCAAAAACATTCAGTACTTC. This encodes CASSGQGARAKNIQYF.

This clonotype was observed many times. V gene TRBV5-1 combines with J gene TRBJ2-7, with 8 nucleotides matching TRBD1. V shed 4 bases and J 2 bases; nucleotides not matched to a gene: 5. The CDR3 is 14 residues long. The germline V gene encodes CDR1 SGHRS and CDR2 YFSETQ. The CDR3 DNA sequence: TGCGCCAGCAGCCTAAGACAGGGGACCTACGAGCAGTACTTC. Amino acid sequence: CASSLRQGTYEQYF. Using reference TRBV5-1 and TRBJ2-7 for the parts outside the CDR3, the full variable domain is KAGVTQTPRYLIKTRGQQVTLSCSPISGHRSVSWYQQTPGQGLQFLFEYFSETQRNKGNFPGRFSGRQFSNSRSEMNVSTLELGDSALYLCASSLRQGTYEQYFGPGTRLTVT.

V is TRBV7-9 and J is TRBJ2-7, with D tentatively TRBD1 (5 bases). This CDR3 region has 16 residues. V lost 5 bases to trimming and J lost 0 bases, with 17 bases between them. Germline loops: CDR1 SEHNR, CDR2 FQNEAQ (reference sequence). In nucleotides, the CDR3 is TGTGCCAGCAGCCAAGGGGTTGGTAAGGCCTCCTACGAGCAGTACGTC. Translation: CASSQGVGKASYEQYV.

This clonotype was counted many times. The rearrangement links TRBV20-1 to TRBJ2-7; 7 bases agree with TRBD2. The V gene's germline CDR1 is DFQATT and CDR2 SNEGSKA (reference sequence). This CDR3 spans 14 amino acids. V dropped 4 bases and J dropped 0; count of bases not matched to a gene: 6. As DNA, the CDR3 is TGCAGTGCTAAGCGGGACGGGAGCTCCTACGAGCAGTACTTC. It codes for CSAKRDGSSYEQYF.

The count of this clonotype is one. V usage is TRBV4-1 and J usage is TRBJ2-3; the D is unclear. Between the trimmed V and J ends, which lost 1 base and 6 bases, there was a span of 8 bases. The CDR3 consists of 13 residues. The germline CDR1 and CDR2 sequences are MGHRA and YSYEKL. The CDR3 loop is CASSQVVGDTQYF. CDR3 DNA sequence: TGCGCCAGCAGCCAAGTCGTAGGGGATACGCAGTATTTT.

The chain uses TRBV5-1 and TRBJ1-1; D is perhaps TRBD1 (6 bases). The CDR3 extends over 15 amino acids. In germline, CDR1 is SGHRS, CDR2 YFSETQ. The ends were cut back, 7 bases at V and 2 bases at J, with 18 bases in the middle. The CDR3 nucleotides read TGCGCCAGCCGAATCCGGGGGGCTGGAAACACTGAAGCTTTCTTT. Protein sequence: CASRIRGAGNTEAFF.